Shown below are 5 T cell receptor beta chains from a single sample sequenced in a study of CD8 T cell repertoires and HIV-1 epitope variants. Their recognized antigens are unknown. Clones were sequenced by immunoSEQ multiplex PCR, and TCRdb holds only the in-frame ones, with some missing. The table shows 5,000 or so clones, with about two thirds occurring only once. The sequenced sample consisted of cultured CD8+ T cells derived from PBMCs. The receptors come from a male donor with HIV.

CDR3 protein: CASRSTGTSREQFF. The CDR3 region has the DNA TGTGCCAGCAGGTCTACCGGGACTAGTCGAGAGCAGTTCTTC. The chain recombines TRBV28 with TRBJ2-1; 8 nucleotides match TRBD2. The trim removed 6 bases at V and 10 bases at J, leaving 11 bases unmatched. This CDR3 region has 14 residues. CDR1 and CDR2 from the germline V gene are MDHEN and SYDVKM.

The chain is built from TRBV28 and TRBJ2-2; TRBD1 aligns across 7 bases. Germline CDR1 MDHEN, CDR2 SYDVKM. The CDR3 extends over 14 amino acids. J was trimmed by 7 bases and V by 7 bases; bases with no gene match: 9. The CDR3 nucleotides read TGTGCCAGCACTCTGACAGGGTCGGTCGGGGAGCTGTTTTTT. Its translation: CASTLTGSVGELFF.

The chain combines TRBV11-1 with TRBJ2-7; D may be TRBD1 (6 bases). V lost 5 bases and J 2 bases, leaving 19 bases between the germline ends. The germline gives CDR1 SGHAT, CDR2 FQDESV (reference sequence). This CDR3 is built from 16 residues. CDR3 residues: CASSNPRDIYPYEQYF. In DNA form, the CDR3 reads TGTGCCAGCAGCAATCCCCGGGACATTTACCCCTACGAGCAGTACTTC.

The gene calls are TRBV27 and TRBJ2-1, with D perhaps TRBD2 (5 bases). V was shortened by 6 bases and J by 7 bases, with 16 bases between the two germline ends. The CDR3 extends over 14 amino acids. Germline V gene sequence: CDR1 MNHEY, CDR2 SMNVEV (reference sequence). The CDR3 nucleotides are TGTGCCAGCAGGAACCTTTTCGGGGATAATGAGCAGTTCTTC. As protein: CASRNLFGDNEQFF.

This clone was detected only once. This chain uses TRBV6-4 with TRBJ1-2; D is unresolved. This CDR3 has 16 amino acids. Trimming left V 0 bases short and J 4 bases short, with 15 bases between. Germline CDR1 MRHNA, CDR2 SNTAGT. This CDR3 is CASSDSMPGRLYGYTF. The CDR3 DNA is TGTGCCAGCAGTGACTCGATGCCCGGACGGCTCTATGGCTACACCTTC.